This T cell receptor (beta chain) emerged from a study of T cells in Graves' hyperthyroidism and ophthalmopathy. Ten or more counts support this clonotype. The CDR3 regions of TCR beta were amplified from RNA transcripts. HTBI primers drove first-round RT-PCR of the TCR CDR3. TCRdb fed the multiplex PCR reads into MiXCR, producing one record per CDR3 protein. This table has fewer than 700,000 distinct CDR3 sequences, about a sixth appearing once. CDR1 and CDR2 (germline): SGHTA, FQGNSA. The CDR3 is 14 residues long. V dropped 2 bases and J dropped 7 bases, with 12 bases sitting between them. The sequence was obtained from a woman aged 18-35 years with Graves' ophthalmopathy. The sequenced sample consisted of blood. V is TRBV7-2 and J is TRBJ2-1; either TRBD1 or TRBD2 may fit D (5 bases each). DNA of the CDR3: TGTGCCAGCAGCTTAAATTCCAGGGAGAATGAGCAGTTCTTC. Translating it yields CASSLNSRENEQFF.